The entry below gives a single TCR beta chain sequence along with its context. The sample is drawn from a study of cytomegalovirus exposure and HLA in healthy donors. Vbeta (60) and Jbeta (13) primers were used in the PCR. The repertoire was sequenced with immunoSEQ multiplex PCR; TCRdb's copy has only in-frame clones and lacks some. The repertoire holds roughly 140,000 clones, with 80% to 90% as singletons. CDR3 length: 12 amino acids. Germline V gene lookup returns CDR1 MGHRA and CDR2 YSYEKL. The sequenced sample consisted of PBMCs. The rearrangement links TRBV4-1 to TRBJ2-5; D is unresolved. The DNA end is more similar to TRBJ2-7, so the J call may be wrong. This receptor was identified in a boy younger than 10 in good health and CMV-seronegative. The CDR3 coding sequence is TGCGCCAGCAGCCATTACTCGTACGAGCAGTACTTC. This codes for CASSHYSYEQYF.